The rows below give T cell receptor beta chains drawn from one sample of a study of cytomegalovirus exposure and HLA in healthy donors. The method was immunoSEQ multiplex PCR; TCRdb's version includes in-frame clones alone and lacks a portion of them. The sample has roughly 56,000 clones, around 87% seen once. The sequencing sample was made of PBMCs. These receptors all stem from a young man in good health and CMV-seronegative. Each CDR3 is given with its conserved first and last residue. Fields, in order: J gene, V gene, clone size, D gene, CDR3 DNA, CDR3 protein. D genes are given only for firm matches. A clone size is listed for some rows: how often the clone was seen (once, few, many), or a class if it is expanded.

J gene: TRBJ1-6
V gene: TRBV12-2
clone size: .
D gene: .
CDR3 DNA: TGTGCAAGTCGCTTAGGAGCCCCTAGGGGAGGTGGATCACCCCTCCACTTT
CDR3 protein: CASRLGAPRGGGSPLHF

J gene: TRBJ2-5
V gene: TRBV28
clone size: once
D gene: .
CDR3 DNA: TGTGCCAGCAGTGAACTGGGGCCCAAGACCAAGGACCAGTACTTC
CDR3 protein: CASSELGPKTKDQYF

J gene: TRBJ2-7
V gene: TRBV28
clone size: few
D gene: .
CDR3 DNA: TGTGCCAGCAGTAGCCTCTACGAGCAGTACTTC
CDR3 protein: CASSSLYEQYF

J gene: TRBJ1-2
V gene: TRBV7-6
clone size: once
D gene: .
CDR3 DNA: TGTGCCAGCAGCAATTTAGGGACACAATATGGCTACACCTTC
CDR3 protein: CASSNLGTQYGYTF

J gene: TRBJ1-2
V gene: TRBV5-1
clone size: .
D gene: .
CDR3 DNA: TGCGCCAGCAGTTATGATGGCTACACCTTC
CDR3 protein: CASSYDGYTF

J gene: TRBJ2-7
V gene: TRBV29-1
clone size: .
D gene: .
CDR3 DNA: TGCAGCGTTGGGACTGCCCGCTCCTACGAGCAGTACTTC
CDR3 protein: CSVGTARSYEQYF

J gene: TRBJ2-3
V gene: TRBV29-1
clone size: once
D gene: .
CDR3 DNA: TGCAGCGTCGTAGGCACAGATACGCAGTATTTT
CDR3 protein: CSVVGTDTQYF

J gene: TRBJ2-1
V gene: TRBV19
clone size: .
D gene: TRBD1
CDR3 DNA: TGTGCCACCAGCCGGGGGACAGGGGATGAGCAGTTCTTC
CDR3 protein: CATSRGTGDEQFF

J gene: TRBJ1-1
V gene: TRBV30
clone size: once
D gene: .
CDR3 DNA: TGTGCCTGGAGCCTAAGTTACAGGGAGAACACTGAAGCTTTCTTT
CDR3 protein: CAWSLSYRENTEAFF

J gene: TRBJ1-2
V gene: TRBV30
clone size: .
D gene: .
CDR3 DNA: TGTGCCTGGAGTGTACACGCCCCTCGGGGGGAAAACTATGGCTACACCTTC
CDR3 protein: CAWSVHAPRGENYGYTF

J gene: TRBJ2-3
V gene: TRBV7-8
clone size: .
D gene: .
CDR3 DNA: TGTGCCAGCAGCCCCTTCAGGGGACGGACAGATACGCAGTATTTT
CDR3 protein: CASSPFRGRTDTQYF

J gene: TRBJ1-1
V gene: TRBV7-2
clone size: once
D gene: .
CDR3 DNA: TGTGCCAGCAGCCTAAGGCGGGGTCGCCGGGACACTGAAGCTTTCTTT
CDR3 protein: CASSLRRGRRDTEAFF

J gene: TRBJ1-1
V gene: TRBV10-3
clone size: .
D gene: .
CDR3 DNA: TGTGCCATCAGTGATAGGGGCGGGAACACTGAAGCTTTCTTT
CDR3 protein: CAISDRGGNTEAFF

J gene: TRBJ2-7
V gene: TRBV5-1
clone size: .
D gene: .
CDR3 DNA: TGCGCCAGCAGCTTACCAGGGCCGACCTACGAGCAGTACTTC
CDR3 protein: CASSLPGPTYEQYF

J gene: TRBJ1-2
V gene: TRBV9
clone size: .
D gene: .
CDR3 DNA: TGTGCCAGCACCCCCAGTGAGGCTAACTATGGCTACACCTTC
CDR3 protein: CASTPSEANYGYTF

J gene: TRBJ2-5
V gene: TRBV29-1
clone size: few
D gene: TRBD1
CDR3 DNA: TGCAGCGTTGATGAGACAGGGGTGGGGGAGACCCAGTACTTC
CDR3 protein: CSVDETGVGETQYF

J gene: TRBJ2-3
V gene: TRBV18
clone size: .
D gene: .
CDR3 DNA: TGTGCCAGCTCCCGGCAAGGGGCCACAGATACGCAGTATTTT
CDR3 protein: CASSRQGATDTQYF

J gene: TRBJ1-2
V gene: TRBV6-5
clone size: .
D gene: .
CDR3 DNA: TGTGCCAGCAGCTCAGGGTTTGGCTACACCTTC
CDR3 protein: CASSSGFGYTF

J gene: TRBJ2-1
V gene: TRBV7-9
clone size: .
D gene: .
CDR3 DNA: TGTGCCAGCAGGACTTACAATGAGCAGTTCTTC
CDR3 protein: CASRTYNEQFF

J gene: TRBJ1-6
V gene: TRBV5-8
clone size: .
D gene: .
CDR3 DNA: TGTGCCAGCAGCCCGGACTGGTCTGGTATGGATTCACCCCTCCACTTT
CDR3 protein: CASSPDWSGMDSPLHF

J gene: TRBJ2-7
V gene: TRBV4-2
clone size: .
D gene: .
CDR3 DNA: TGTGCCAGCAGCCAAGGTTGGACAAACTACGAGCAGTACTTC
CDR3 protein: CASSQGWTNYEQYF

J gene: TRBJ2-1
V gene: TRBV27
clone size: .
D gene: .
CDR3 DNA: TGTGCCAGCAGCAGGACAGTCAATGAGCAGTTCTTC
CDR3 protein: CASSRTVNEQFF

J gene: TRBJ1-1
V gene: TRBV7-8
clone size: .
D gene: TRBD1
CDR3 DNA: TGTGCCAGCAGCTTTGGTCAGGGGGCAAACACTGAAGCTTTCTTT
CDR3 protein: CASSFGQGANTEAFF

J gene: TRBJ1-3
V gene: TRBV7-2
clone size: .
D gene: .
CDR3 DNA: TGTGCCAGCAGCCCTCCGTCTGGAGACACCATATATTTT
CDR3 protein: CASSPPSGDTIYF

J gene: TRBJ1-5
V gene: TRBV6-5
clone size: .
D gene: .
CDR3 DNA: TGTGCCAGCGGCAACGATCAGCCCCAGCATTTT
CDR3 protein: CASGNDQPQHF

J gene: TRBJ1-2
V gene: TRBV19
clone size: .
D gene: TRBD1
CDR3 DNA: TGTGCCAGTGCAACAGGGGGCGGCTATGGCTACACCTTC
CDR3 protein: CASATGGGYGYTF

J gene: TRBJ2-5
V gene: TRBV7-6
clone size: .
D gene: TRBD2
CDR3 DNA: TGTGCCAGCAGCCGCCCTTTGCGGGGGGGCGGGGAGGAGACCCAGTACTTC
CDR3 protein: CASSRPLRGGGEETQYF

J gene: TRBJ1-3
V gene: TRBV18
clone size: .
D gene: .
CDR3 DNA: TGTGCCAGCTCAGACAGCTCCTCTGGAAACACCATATATTTT
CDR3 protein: CASSDSSSGNTIYF

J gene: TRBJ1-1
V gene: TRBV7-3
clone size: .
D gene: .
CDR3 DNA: TGTGCCAGCAGCTCAGGGGTTAGAGGCACTGAAGCTTTCTTT
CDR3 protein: CASSSGVRGTEAFF

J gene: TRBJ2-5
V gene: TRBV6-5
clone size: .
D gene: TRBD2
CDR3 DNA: TGTGCCAGCAGTTACCAGGGACTAGCGTTTGCAGAGACCCAGTACTTC
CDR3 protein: CASSYQGLAFAETQYF

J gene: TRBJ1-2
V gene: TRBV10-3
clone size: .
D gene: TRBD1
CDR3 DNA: TGTGCCATCAGTCGGACAGGGGGGTCCTATGGCTACACCTTC
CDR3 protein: CAISRTGGSYGYTF

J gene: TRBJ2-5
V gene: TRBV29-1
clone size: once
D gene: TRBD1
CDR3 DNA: TGCAGCGTTGAATTATCGACAGGGGTTTTAGGAGAGACCCAGTACTTC
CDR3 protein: CSVELSTGVLGETQYF

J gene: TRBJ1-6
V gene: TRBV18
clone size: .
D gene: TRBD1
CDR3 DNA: TGTGCCAGCTCATCAGAGACAGGGGAAGGGGCACCCCTCCACTTT
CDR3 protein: CASSSETGEGAPLHF

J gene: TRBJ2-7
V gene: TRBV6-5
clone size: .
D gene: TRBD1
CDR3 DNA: TGTGCCAGCGCGGGACAGGGCTACGAGCAGTACTTC
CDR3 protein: CASAGQGYEQYF

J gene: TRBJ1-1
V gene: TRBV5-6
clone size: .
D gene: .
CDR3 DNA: TGTGCCAGCAGCTTTGCGGGGGCGGGCACTGAAGCTTTCTTT
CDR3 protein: CASSFAGAGTEAFF

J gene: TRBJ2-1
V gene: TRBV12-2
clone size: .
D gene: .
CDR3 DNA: TGTGCAAGTCGCTTGCGGGACCCGACCTCGGATGAGCAGTTCTTC
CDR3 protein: CASRLRDPTSDEQFF

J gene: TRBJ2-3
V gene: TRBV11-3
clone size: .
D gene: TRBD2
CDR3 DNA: TGTGCCAGCGCCGGGACTAGCTTTCCCCAAGATACGCAGTATTTT
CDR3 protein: CASAGTSFPQDTQYF

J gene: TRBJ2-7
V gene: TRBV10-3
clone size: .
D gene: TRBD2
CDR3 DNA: TGTGCCATCAGTGCCTCGGGACTAGCCTACGAGCAGTACTTC
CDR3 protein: CAISASGLAYEQYF

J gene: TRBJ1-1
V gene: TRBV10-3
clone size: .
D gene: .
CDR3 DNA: TGTGCCATCAGTGACATGCCTCCCAGAGCTTTCTTT
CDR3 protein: CAISDMPPRAFF

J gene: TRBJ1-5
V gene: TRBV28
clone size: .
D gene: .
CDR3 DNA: TGTGCCAGCAGTTTAAGACACACTAGCAATCAGCCCCAGCATTTT
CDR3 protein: CASSLRHTSNQPQHF

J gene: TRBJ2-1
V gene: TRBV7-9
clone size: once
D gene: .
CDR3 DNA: TGTGCCAGCAGCCTCTACGACAGGCGGGATGAGCAGTTCTTC
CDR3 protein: CASSLYDRRDEQFF

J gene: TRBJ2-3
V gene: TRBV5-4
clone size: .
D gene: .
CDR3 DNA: TGTGCCAGCAGCGACGGCAGGGGCCGCACAAATACGCAGTATTTT
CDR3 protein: CASSDGRGRTNTQYF

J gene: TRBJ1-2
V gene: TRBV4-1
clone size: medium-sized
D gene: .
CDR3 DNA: TGCGCCAGCAGCCAAGAAATTTACAGCCTTGCCCCCCGCTATGGCTACACCTTC
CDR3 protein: CASSQEIYSLAPRYGYTF

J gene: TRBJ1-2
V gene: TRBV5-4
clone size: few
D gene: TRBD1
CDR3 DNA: TGTGCCAGCAGCCCAGGACAGGCGGCGATATATGGCTACACCTTC
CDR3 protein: CASSPGQAAIYGYTF

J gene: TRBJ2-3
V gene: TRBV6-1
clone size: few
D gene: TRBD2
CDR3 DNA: TGTGCCAGCAGTGAAATGGGCGGGGGGGCTAGTACAGATACGCAGTATTTT
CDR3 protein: CASSEMGGGASTDTQYF

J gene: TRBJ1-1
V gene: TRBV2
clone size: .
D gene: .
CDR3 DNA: TGTGCCAGCAGTAGACAGGAATCAGCTTTCTTT
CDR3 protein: CASSRQESAFF

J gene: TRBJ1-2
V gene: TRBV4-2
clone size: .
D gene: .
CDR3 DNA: TGTGCCAGCAGCCAAGATAGCTATGGCTACACCTTC
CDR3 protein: CASSQDSYGYTF

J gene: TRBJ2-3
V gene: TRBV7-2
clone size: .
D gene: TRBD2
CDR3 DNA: TGTGCCAGCAGCTTAAGCGGCGGGGGTAACACAGATACGCAGTATTTT
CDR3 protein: CASSLSGGGNTDTQYF

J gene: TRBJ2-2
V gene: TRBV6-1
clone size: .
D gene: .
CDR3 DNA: TGTGCCCACCCTGTGAGGTGGGCGAACACCGGGGAGCTGTTTTTT
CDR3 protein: CAHPVRWANTGELFF